The 22 T cell receptor beta chains in this list originate from one sample, sequenced in a study of CD8 T cells in Susac syndrome. cDNA came from about 0.51 to 1 ug RNA primed by random hexamers. TCRdb reanalysed the immunoSEQ multiplex PCR reads using MiXCR and keeps one entry per CDR3 protein. The repertoire holds more than 75,000 distinct CDR3 sequences, over 90% seen once, with roughly 0.26% in the top ten. Material: CD8+ T cells from PBMCs. All receptors come from a human donor in good health.

The chain couples TRBV20-1 to TRBJ2-2; 14 positions match TRBD2. Germline trimming cut 4 bases from V and 7 bases from J; bases unmatched to any gene: 11. The CDR3 contains 17 residues. Germline V CDR1 and CDR2: DFQATT, SNEGSKA (reference sequence). CDR3 sequence reads: CSATPTSGGAENGELFF. CDR3 sequence (DNA): TGCAGTGCTACGCCGACTAGCGGGGGGGCCGAGAACGGGGAGCTGTTTTTT.

This chain links TRBV2 with TRBJ2-3, with D tentatively TRBD2 (5 bases). The CDR3 extends over 15 amino acids. Germline V gene sequence: CDR1 SNHLY, CDR2 FYNNEI. Trimming shortened V by 9 bases and J by 6 bases, and 22 bases separated the two germline ends. The CDR3 DNA reads TGTGCCAGACCGGGCCGCGGAGGCGAATGGGATACGCAGTATTTT. It is translated as CARPGRGGEWDTQYF.

The chain carries TRBV6-2 or TRBV6-3 and TRBJ1-1; perhaps TRBD1 as D (6 bases). CDR3 size: 16 residues. Trimming left V 0 bases short and J 3 bases short, with 14 bases between. Germline CDR1 is MNHEY and CDR2 is SVGEGT. The CDR3 nucleotides are TGTGCCAGCAGTTACTCCCTGGACAGTTGGGACACTGAAGCTTTCTTT. Translation: CASSYSLDSWDTEAFF.

V usage is TRBV15 and J usage is TRBJ2-1, with TRBD2 matching 10 bases. Looked up from germline, CDR1 is LNHNV and CDR2 is YYDKDF (reference sequence). With V trimmed by 4 bases and J by 6 bases, 9 bases remained unmatched. The CDR3 totals 16 residues. CDR3: CATSTTLAGVGNEQFF. The CDR3 nucleotides read TGTGCCACCAGCACAACTCTAGCGGGGGTGGGCAATGAGCAGTTCTTC.

Here the CDR3 reads CASSQAALAKNIQYF. CDR3 DNA: TGCGCCAGCAGCCAAGCGGCTCTAGCCAAAAACATTCAGTACTTC. V usage is TRBV4-1 and J usage is TRBJ2-4; no clear D gene. The CDR3 is made up of 15 amino acids. In germline, CDR1 is MGHRA, CDR2 YSYEKL. V was shortened by 1 base and J by 0 bases, with 7 bases between the two germline ends.

The CDR3 here is CASSLGTSGEQYV. In nucleotides, the CDR3 is TGTGCCAGCAGCTTAGGCACCTCGGGCGAGCAGTACGTC. The gene calls are TRBV11-2 and TRBJ2-7, with D unclear. CDR1 and CDR2 (germline): SGHAT, FQNNGV. V was cut by 1 base and J by 6 bases, with 10 bases left in between. The CDR3 covers 13 residues.

This clonotype occurred once. This chain connects TRBV24-1 to TRBJ2-3; TRBD2 is a possible D gene (5 bases). The CDR3 totals 14 residues. V was shortened by 8 bases and J by 0 bases, with 11 bases between the two germline ends. Germline-derived CDR1 and CDR2 are KGHDR and SFDVKD. CDR3 sequence (DNA): TGTGCCACCAAGTCAGCGGAGAGCACAGATACGCAGTATTTT. This sequence encodes CATKSAESTDTQYF.

The chain carries TRBV9 and TRBJ2-1; maybe TRBD2 (5 bases). CDR3 size: 12 residues. V shed 0 bases and J shed 10 bases, with 8 bases lying between them. CDR1 is SGDLS, CDR2 YYNGEE, per germline. CDR3 sequence: CASSVVSGEQFF. The CDR3 nucleotides are TGTGCCAGCAGCGTAGTTTCGGGAGAGCAGTTCTTC.

J is TRBJ1-1 and V is TRBV6-2 or TRBV6-3; D is unclear. Germline V lookup: CDR1 MNHEY, CDR2 SVGEGT. The CDR3 is made up of 13 amino acids. V dropped 5 bases and J dropped 3 bases, with 10 bases sitting between them. The CDR3 region is CASSPQADTEAFF. In DNA form, the CDR3 reads TGTGCCAGCAGTCCCCAGGCAGACACTGAAGCTTTCTTT.

The rearrangement uses TRBV7-2 and TRBJ2-7; D is tentatively TRBD1 or TRBD2 (5 bases each). CDR1 and CDR2 from the germline V gene are SGHTA and FQGNSA. With 3 bases removed from V and 6 bases from J, the gap between germline ends came to 9 bases. There are 12 residues in the CDR3. CDR3 region: CASSFYGAEQYF. CDR3 in DNA: TGTGCCAGCAGCTTTTACGGGGCCGAGCAGTACTTC.

J is TRBJ1-1 and V is TRBV20-1; D gene unclear. From germline, CDR1 is DFQATT and CDR2 SNEGSKA (reference sequence). The CDR3 spans 9 residues. Trimming shortened V by 6 bases and J by 7 bases, and 6 bases separated the two germline ends. The CDR3 loop is CSAGSEAFF. CDR3 DNA: TGCAGTGCCGGAAGTGAAGCTTTCTTT.

This clonotype occurred a few times. The chain combines TRBV11-2 with TRBJ2-1; TRBD2 aligns across 9 bases. Trimming removed 4 bases from V and 8 bases from J; junction bases left unmatched: 6. The CDR3 is 14 residues long. Germline lookup yields CDR1 SGHAT and CDR2 FQNNGV. The CDR3 loop reads CASSSRLAEDEQFF. The CDR3 DNA reads as TGTGCCAGCAGCTCCAGACTAGCGGAAGATGAGCAGTTCTTC. Looking up the rest from reference TRBV11-2 and TRBJ2-1 gives the full variable domain: EAGVAQSPRYKIIEKRQSVAFWCNPISGHATLYWYQQILGQGPKLLIQFQNNGVVDDSQLPKDRFSAERLKGVDSTLKIQPAKLEDSAVYLCASSSRLAEDEQFFGPGTRLTVL.

V and J are TRBV5-6 and TRBJ2-1; D unresolved. Trimming took off 0 bases at V and 9 bases at J, with 4 bases between the two ends. Germline assignment: CDR1 SGHDT and CDR2 YYEEEE. The CDR3 length is 11 residues. The CDR3 sequence: CASSLVREQFF. CDR3 nucleotides: TGTGCCAGCAGCTTGGTTCGTGAGCAGTTCTTC.

The chain employs TRBV12-3 or TRBV12-4 and TRBJ1-1, with 7 bases identical to TRBD1. Trimming cost V 7 bases and J 3 bases; bases outside gene matches: 8. The CDR3 consists of 14 residues. The CDR3 loop reads CASKATGLDTEAFF. The CDR3 region has the DNA TGTGCCAGCAAAGCGACAGGGCTCGACACTGAAGCTTTCTTT.

This rearrangement joins TRBV2 to TRBJ2-6; D gene ambiguous. The germline V and J ends were trimmed by 3 bases and 1 base, with 7 bases remaining between them. The length of the CDR3 is 15 residues. The V gene's germline CDR1 is SNHLY and CDR2 FYNNEI. The CDR3 loop is CASSDFDSGANVLTF. The CDR3 DNA sequence: TGTGCCAGCAGTGACTTCGATTCTGGGGCCAACGTCCTGACTTTC.

V usage is TRBV7-6 and J usage is TRBJ2-7, with a tentative D call TRBD1 (5 bases). The CDR3 is made up of 14 amino acids. Trimming stripped 1 base from V and 3 bases from J, with 10 bases between. CDR1 and CDR2 (germline): SGHVS, FNYEAQ. DNA for the CDR3: TGTGCCAGCAGCTTAGGACAGATTAACTACGAGCAGTACTTC. It yields the protein CASSLGQINYEQYF.

The chain uses TRBV7-2 and TRBJ1-1; D gene ambiguous. Germline V gives CDR1 SGHTA, CDR2 FQGNSA. The CDR3 is 12 residues long. The V and J ends lost 5 bases and 5 bases respectively, with 9 bases between them. CDR3 residues: CASSPVGTEAFF. CDR3 coding DNA: TGTGCCAGCAGCCCCGTAGGGACTGAAGCTTTCTTT.

V gene TRBV20-1 combines with J gene TRBJ2-7; the D gene could be TRBD1 or TRBD2 (6 bases each). The CDR3 totals 14 residues. Germline values: CDR1 DFQATT, CDR2 SNEGSKA (reference sequence). V was pared by 1 base and J by 6 bases, with 16 bases between. CDR3 amino acids: CSARVRGALSEQYF. The DNA of the CDR3 is TGCAGTGCTAGAGTAAGGGGGGCCCTTTCCGAGCAGTACTTC.

The gene calls are TRBV4-1 and TRBJ2-5, with D possibly being TRBD2 (7 bases). The CDR3 loop spans 15 amino acids. Germline V gene sequence: CDR1 MGHRA, CDR2 YSYEKL. With 1 base removed from V and 4 bases from J, the gap between germline ends came to 13 bases. The CDR3 DNA follows: TGCGCCAGCAGCCAAGGATGGGGGGGCCGAGAGACCCAGTACTTC. This sequence encodes CASSQGWGGRETQYF.

This sequence joins TRBV5-4 and TRBJ1-5, with unresolved D. The V end was cut by 3 bases, the J end by 4 bases, with 5 bases between. CDR1 SGHNT and CDR2 YYREEE come from the germline V gene (reference sequence). The CDR3 spans 12 residues. DNA of the CDR3: TGTGCCAGCAGCTATGGGAATCAGCCCCAGCATTTT. Residues: CASSYGNQPQHF.

This chain connects TRBV13 to TRBJ1-2, with 9 bases lining up with TRBD1. Per germline, CDR1 PRHDT and CDR2 FYEKMQ (reference sequence). The CDR3 sequence is 13 residues long. Trimming cost V 2 bases and J 8 bases; bases outside gene matches: 3. The CDR3 coding sequence is TGTGCCAGCAGCTTACGGACAGGGGACGGCTACACCTTC. Translated: CASSLRTGDGYTF. Based on the CDR3 plus reference TRBV13 and TRBJ1-2, the full variable domain is AAGVIQSPRHLIKEKRETATLKCYPIPRHDTVYWYQQGPGQDPQFLISFYEKMQSDKGSIPDRFSAQQFSDYHSELNMSSLELGDSALYFCASSLRTGDGYTFGSGTRLTVV.

The rearrangement uses TRBV14 and TRBJ2-3; 10 nucleotides line up with TRBD2. This CDR3 spans 20 amino acids. V shed 1 base and J 2 bases; nucleotides not matched to a gene: 15. The germline gives CDR1 SGHDN, CDR2 FVKESK. In DNA form, the CDR3 reads TGTGCCAGCAGCCAAGTAATCCGGCTAGCGGGGGCGGCCCACACAGATACGCAGTATTTT. Its translation is CASSQVIRLAGAAHTDTQYF.